This T cell receptor (beta chain) is drawn from a study of blood T cell repertoires in COVID-19 (dated by TCRdb to 2020 to 2021). For the study in its entirety: Collaborator samples came from the United States, Italy and Spain and covered acute and convalescent phases of COVID-19. The material from the prospective study consisted of cDNA or gDNA derived from T cells, B-cell-depleted T cells, or PBMCs. The dataset comprised deeply sampled blood TCRbeta repertoires from subjects exposed to, actively infected with, or recovered from COVID-19. The repertoires were released in a freely available public database meant as a resource for research on the immune response to SARS-CoV-2. Samples were obtained from the ongoing ImmuneRACE study (first 160 participants) and from about 1,300 subjects provided by 6 global collaborators. The sample metadata nearly always contained a de-identified subject ID, COVID-19 status, age in years and sex. Where available, HLA class I and class II types were obtained from metadata supplied by the sample provider rather than from assay-based typing.

For this clone: This clone's antigen is unknown. Base qualities are not provided; no much larger clone lies one nucleotide away.

Study-wide conclusions, independent of this receptor: Clinical and demographic metadata were provided uncurated, with the amount varying by source and participant.

Each collaborating institution followed its own protocols to collect whole blood in K2EDTA tubes. For TCRbeta analysis, collaborators shipped samples as frozen whole blood, isolated PBMCs, or DNA extracted from either of those sample types. CDR1 and CDR2, per the germline V gene, are SGHRS and YFSETQ. Including cysteine and phenylalanine, the CDR3 has 15 amino acids. This entry keeps only the CDR3 DNA: 45 bases, framed from base 1. V trim: 3 bases; J trim: 5 bases; unmatched bases: 6. TCRbeta CDR3 regions were amplified from genomic DNA by means of the immunoSEQ Assay, a bias-controlled multiplex PCR. The source study handled its data this way. The number of nucleated cells in each sample was estimated by amplification of reference gene primers within the assay. Sequence reads were collapsed and filtered to measure the absolute abundance of every unique TCRbeta CDR3 rearrangement. For each sample, productive Simpson clonality was calculated as the square root of Simpson's diversity index across productive rearrangements. TCRdb mirrors the immuneACCESS table, restricted to in-frame sequences. Some clones are absent from its copies; in checked studies, under half trace to an unresolved V gene, and the reason for the others is unknown. The V and J calls and clone size are taken from that table; D and trimming were inferred from the DNA. The sample includes about 320,000 clones, with around four fifths observed a single time. The ten largest clones represent approximately 1.1% of the sample.

Material for sequencing was peripheral blood. The chain joins TRBV5-1 to TRBJ1-1; 11 bases in between match TRBD1. This clonotype was sampled from a woman aged 45-60 years with acute or convalescent COVID-19. The DNA sequence is given as TGCGCCAGCAGCTCCGGACAGGGGGCATGGACTGAAGCTTTCTTT. This yields the protein CASSSGQGAWTEAFF.